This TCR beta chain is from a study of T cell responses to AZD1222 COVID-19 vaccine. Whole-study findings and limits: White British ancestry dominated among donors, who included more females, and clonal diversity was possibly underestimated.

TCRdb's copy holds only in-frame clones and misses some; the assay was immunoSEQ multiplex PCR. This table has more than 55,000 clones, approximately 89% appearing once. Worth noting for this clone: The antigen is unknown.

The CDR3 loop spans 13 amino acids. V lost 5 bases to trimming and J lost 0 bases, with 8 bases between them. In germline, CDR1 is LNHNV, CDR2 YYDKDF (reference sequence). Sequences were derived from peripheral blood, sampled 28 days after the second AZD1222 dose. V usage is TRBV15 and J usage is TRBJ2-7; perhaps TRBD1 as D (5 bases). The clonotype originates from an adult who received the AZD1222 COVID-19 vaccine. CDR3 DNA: TGTGCCACCAGCTGGACAAGCTCCTACGAGCAGTACTTC. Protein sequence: CATSWTSSYEQYF.